The table lists the clone carrying this T cell receptor (beta chain) with a few counts. The antigen remains unidentified. The entry originates in a study of radiation and T cells in renal cell carcinoma. Sequencing was performed with immunoSEQ multiplex PCR; in TCRdb, only in-frame clones are kept and a portion is missing. The data show 15,000 or so clones, approximately 56% seen once. Treatment here: treatment-naive control, cytoreductive nephrectomy. Control tumors came from treatment-naive patients without prior radiation. Overall study results and limits: Compared with controls, irradiated tumors had more, larger dominant CDR3 motifs. Top 100 clonotypes averaged approximately 50% in irradiated versus about 40% in nephrectomy-only tumors. Only small tumor regions of about 0.97 g were sampled.

The CDR3 sequence is 16 residues long. CDR1 SGHRS and CDR2 YFSETQ come from the germline V gene. V was cut by 2 bases and J by 1 base, with 13 bases left in between. This TCR was recovered from a man between 60 and 75 years old with renal cell carcinoma. Sequencing was performed on tumor tissue, taken from a patient whose treatment was nephrectomy without radiotherapy. The V and J genes are TRBV5-1 and TRBJ2-1, with unresolved D. In DNA form, the CDR3 reads TGCGCCAGCAGCTTAGGTACGGGCCCATCCTACAATGAGCAGTTCTTC. Amino acid sequence: CASSLGTGPSYNEQFF.